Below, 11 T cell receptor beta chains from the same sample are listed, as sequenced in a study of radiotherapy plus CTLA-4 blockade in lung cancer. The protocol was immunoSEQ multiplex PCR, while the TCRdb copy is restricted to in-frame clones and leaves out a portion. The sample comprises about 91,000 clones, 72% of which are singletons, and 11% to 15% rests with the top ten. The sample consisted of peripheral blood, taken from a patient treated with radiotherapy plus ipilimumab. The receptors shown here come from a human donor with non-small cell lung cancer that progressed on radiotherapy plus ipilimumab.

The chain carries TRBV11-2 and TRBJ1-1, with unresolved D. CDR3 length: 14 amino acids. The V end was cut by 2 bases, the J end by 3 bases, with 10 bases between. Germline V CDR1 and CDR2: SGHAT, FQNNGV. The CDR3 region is CASSLRARDTEAFF. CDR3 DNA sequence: TGTGCCAGCAGCTTACGGGCCCGGGACACTGAAGCTTTCTTT.

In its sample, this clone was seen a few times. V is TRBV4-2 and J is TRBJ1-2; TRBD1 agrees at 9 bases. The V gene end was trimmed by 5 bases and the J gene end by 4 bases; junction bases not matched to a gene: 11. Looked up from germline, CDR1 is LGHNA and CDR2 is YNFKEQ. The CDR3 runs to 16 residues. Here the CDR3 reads CASSLAPGQGLYGYTF. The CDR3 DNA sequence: TGTGCCAGCAGCTTGGCACCGGGACAGGGACTCTATGGCTACACCTTC.

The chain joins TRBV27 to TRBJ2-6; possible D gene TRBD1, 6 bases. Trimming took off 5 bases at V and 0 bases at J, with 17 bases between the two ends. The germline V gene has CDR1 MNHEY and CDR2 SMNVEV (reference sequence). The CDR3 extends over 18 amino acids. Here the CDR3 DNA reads TGTGCCAGCAGTCTCAAGGGGGTCCTCCCCTCTGGGGCCAACGTCCTGACTTTC. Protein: CASSLKGVLPSGANVLTF.

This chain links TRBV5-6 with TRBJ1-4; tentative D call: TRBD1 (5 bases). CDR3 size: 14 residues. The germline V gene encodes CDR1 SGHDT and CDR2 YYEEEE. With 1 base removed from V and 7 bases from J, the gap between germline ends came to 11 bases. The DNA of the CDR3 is TGTGCCAGCAGCTTGACAGGCCGCCGTGAAAAACTGTTTTTT. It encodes CASSLTGRREKLFF.

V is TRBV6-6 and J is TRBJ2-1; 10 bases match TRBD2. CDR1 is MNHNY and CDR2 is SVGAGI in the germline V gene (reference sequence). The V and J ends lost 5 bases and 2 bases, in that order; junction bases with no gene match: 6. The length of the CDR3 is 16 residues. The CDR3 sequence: CASSPRLAGAYNEQFF. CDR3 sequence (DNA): TGTGCCAGCAGTCCCCGGCTAGCGGGAGCCTACAATGAGCAGTTCTTC.

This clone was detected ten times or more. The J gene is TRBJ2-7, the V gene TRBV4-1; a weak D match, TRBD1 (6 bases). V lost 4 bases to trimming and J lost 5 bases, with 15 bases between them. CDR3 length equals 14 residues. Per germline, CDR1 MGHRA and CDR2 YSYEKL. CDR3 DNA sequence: TGCGCCAGCAGCCTCCTGGTGGGGGACAACGAGCAGTACTTC. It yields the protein CASSLLVGDNEQYF.

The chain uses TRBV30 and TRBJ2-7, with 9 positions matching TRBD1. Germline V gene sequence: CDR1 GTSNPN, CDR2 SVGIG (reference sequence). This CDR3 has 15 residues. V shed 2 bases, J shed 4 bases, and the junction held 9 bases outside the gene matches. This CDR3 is CAWSPGQGIIYEQYF. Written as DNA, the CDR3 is TGTGCCTGGAGTCCGGGACAGGGAATCATATACGAGCAGTACTTC. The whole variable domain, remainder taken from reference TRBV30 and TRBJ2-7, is SQTIHQWPATLVQPVGSPLSLECTVEGTSNPNLYWYRQAAGRGLQLLFYSVGIGQISSEVPQNLSASRPQDRQFILSSKKLLLSDSGFYLCAWSPGQGIIYEQYFGPGTRLTVT.

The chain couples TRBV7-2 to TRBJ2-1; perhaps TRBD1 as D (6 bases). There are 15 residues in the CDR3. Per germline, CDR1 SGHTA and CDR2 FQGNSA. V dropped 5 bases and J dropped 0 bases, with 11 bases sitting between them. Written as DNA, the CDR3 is TGTGCCAGCAGCCGTCAGGGGAGCTCCTACAATGAGCAGTTCTTC. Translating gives CASSRQGSSYNEQFF.

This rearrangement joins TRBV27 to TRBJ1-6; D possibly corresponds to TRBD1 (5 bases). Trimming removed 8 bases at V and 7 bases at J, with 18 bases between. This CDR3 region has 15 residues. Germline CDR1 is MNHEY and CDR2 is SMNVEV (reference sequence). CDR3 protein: CASGAGTLGNSPLHF. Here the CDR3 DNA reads TGTGCCAGCGGGGCCGGGACTCTGGGCAATTCACCCCTCCACTTT.

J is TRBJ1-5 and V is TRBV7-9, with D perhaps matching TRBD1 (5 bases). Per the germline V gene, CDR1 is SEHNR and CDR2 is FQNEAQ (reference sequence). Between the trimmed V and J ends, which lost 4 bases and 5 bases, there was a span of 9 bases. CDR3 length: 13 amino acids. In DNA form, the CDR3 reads TGTGCCAGCAGCTGGGAAGGGGATCAGCCCCAGCATTTT. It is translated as CASSWEGDQPQHF.

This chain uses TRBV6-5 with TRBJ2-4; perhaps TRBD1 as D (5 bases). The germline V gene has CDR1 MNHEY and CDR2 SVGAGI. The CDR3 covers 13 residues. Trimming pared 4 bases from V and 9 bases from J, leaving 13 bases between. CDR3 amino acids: CASSSGRASIQYF. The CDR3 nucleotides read TGTGCCAGCAGTTCGGGCAGGGCGAGCATTCAGTACTTC.